One and the same sample provided the 3 T cell receptor beta chains below, sequenced in a study of CXCR3-negative and CXCR3-positive naive CD8 T cells. General study results and limits: Comparison of naive cells showed more hydrophobic TRB CDR3s in CXCR3-positive than in CXCR3-negative naive cells.

Their specific antigens are unknown. cDNA libraries for TRB were generated by 5' RACE incorporating UMI labels. TCRdb reprocessed the 5' RACE reads, keeping one entry per CDR3 protein, no DNA. The sample yields 55,000 to 75,000 distinct CDR3 sequences, of which the top ten take up around 0.75%. The sequenced sample consisted of naive CXCR3+ CD8+ T cells from blood. As for subset: CD45RO-CCR7+CD27+CD95- naive CD8+ T cells expressing CXCR3 (TNR3+). The source of these receptors is a human donor in good health. Some clones in this sample may be carry-over from other donors' samples.

The chain recombines TRBV6-5 with TRBJ1-2. Germline-derived CDR1 and CDR2 are MNHEY and SVGAGI. This CDR3 is 15 amino acids long. The CDR3 loop reads CASSYRLASNYGYTF.

CDR3 sequence: CSVEDLHQARPDTQYF. The chain has TRBV29-1 and TRBJ2-3; without DNA, the TCRdb call of TRBD2 cannot be checked. Germline CDR1 is SQVTM and CDR2 is ANQGSEA. The length of the CDR3 is 16 residues.

The chain combines TRBV7-9 with TRBJ1-2; TCRdb proposes TRBD1, but this gene call is untestable without DNA. The V gene's germline CDR1 is SEHNR and CDR2 FQNEAQ (reference sequence). This CDR3 is 16 amino acids long. This CDR3 is CASSPPLMVEMSGYTF. Filled out from reference TRBV7-9 and TRBJ1-2, the complete variable domain reads DTGVSQNPRHKITKRGQNVTFRCDPISEHNRLYWYRQTLGQGPEFLTYFQNEAQLEKSRLLSDRFSAERPKGSFSTLEIQRTEQGDSAMYLCASSPPLMVEMSGYTFGSGTRLTVV.